This record covers a single T cell receptor beta chain. Its antigen is not known. The data derive from a study of T cell responses to AZD1222 COVID-19 vaccine. Whole-study findings and limits: Repertoire collection took place solely once the T cell response had peaked. Breadth and depth of Spike-specific TCRs rose after two AZD1222 doses. Seropositivity was recorded at baseline in only a handful of AZD1222 recipients. Donor demographics were predominantly white British with a female majority; clonal diversity may be underestimated.

Some clones are missing from TCRdb's copy, which holds only in-frame ones; the method was immunoSEQ multiplex PCR. The table includes around 100,000 clones, 75% to 90% detected once. CDR1 is KGHSH, CDR2 LQKENI, per germline. Trimming at V came to 2 bases and at J to 3 bases, leaving 16 bases not matched to a gene. This CDR3 has 18 residues. This sample comprised peripheral blood, obtained on day 0 of AZD1222 vaccination. This TCR was recovered from an adult in good health. The rearrangement uses TRBV18 and TRBJ2-7; 7 nucleotides align to TRBD2. The CDR3 DNA is TGTGCCAGCTCACCATTTACGACTAGTGGGGGGGTTCTCTACGAGCAGTACTTC. Amino acid sequence: CASSPFTTSGGVLYEQYF.